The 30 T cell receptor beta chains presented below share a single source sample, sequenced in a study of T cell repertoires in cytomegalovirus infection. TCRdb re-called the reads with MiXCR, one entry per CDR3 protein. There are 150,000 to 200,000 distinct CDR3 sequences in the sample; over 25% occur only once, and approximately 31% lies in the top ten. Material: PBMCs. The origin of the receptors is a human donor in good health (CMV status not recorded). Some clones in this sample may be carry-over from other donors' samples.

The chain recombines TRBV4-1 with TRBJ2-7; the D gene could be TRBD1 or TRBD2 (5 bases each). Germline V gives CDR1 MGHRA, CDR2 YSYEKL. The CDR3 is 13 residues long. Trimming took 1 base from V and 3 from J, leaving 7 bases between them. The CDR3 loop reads CASSQGDGYEQYF. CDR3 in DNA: TGCGCCAGCAGCCAAGGGGACGGCTACGAGCAGTACTTC.

The CDR3 nucleotides read TGTGCCAGCAGCCTTCCCCTCGACAGGATTAACTATGGCTACACCTTC. It translates to CASSLPLDRINYGYTF. This rearrangement joins TRBV12-3 or TRBV12-4 to TRBJ1-2; D is possibly TRBD1 (6 bases). This CDR3 has 16 amino acids. Trimming removed 6 bases at V and 1 base at J, with 18 bases between.

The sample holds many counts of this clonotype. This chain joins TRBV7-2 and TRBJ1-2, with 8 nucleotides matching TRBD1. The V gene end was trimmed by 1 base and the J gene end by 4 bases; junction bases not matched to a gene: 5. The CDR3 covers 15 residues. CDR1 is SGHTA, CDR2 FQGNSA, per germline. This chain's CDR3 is CASSLEQGGVYGYTF. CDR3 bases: TGTGCCAGCAGCTTAGAACAGGGGGGAGTCTATGGCTACACCTTC.

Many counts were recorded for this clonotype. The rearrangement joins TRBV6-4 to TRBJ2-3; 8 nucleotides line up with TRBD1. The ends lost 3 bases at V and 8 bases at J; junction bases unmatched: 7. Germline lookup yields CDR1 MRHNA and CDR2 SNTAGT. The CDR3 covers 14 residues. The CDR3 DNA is TGTGCCAGCAGTGAGACAGGGGATACGGGTACGCAGTATTTT. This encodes CASSETGDTGTQYF.

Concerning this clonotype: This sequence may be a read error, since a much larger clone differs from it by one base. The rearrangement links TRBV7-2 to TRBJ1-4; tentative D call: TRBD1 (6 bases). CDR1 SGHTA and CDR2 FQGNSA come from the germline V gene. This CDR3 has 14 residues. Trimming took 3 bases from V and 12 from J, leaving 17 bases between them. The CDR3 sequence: CASSLDSGTKELFF. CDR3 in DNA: TGTGCCAGCAGCTTGGACAGTGGCACCAAGGAACTGTTTTTT.

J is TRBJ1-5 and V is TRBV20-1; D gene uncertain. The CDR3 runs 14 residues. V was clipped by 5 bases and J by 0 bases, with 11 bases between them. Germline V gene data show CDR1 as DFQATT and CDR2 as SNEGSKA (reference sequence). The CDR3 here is CSAEDLLSNQPQHF. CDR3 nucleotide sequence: TGCAGTGCTGAAGACCTGCTTAGCAATCAGCCCCAGCATTTT.

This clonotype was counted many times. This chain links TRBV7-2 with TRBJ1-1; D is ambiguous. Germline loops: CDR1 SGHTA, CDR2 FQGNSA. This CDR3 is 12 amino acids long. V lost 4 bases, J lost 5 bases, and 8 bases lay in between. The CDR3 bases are TGTGCCAGCAGCTCCGGTTGGACTGAAGCTTTCTTT. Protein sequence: CASSSGWTEAFF.

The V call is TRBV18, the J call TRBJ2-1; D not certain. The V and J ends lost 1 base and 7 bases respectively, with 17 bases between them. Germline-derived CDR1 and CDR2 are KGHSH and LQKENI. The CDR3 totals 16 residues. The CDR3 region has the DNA TGTGCCAGCTCACCACAGGGCCTCGGTGTAATGAATGAGCAGTTCTTC. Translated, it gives CASSPQGLGVMNEQFF.

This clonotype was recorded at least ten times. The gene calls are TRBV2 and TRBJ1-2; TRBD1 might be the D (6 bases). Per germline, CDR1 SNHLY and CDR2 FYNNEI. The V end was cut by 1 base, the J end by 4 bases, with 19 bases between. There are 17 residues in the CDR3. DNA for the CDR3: TGTGCCAGCAGTGAAGAGACGGGCGTTGGGGGCGCCTATGGCTACACCTTC. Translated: CASSEETGVGGAYGYTF.

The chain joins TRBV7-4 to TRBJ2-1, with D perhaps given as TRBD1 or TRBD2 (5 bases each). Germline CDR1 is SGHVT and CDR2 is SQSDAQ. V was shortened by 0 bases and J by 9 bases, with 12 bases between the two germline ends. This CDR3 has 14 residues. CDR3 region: CASSLAGDETEQFF. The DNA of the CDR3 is TGTGCCAGCAGCTTAGCGGGGGATGAGACTGAGCAGTTCTTC.

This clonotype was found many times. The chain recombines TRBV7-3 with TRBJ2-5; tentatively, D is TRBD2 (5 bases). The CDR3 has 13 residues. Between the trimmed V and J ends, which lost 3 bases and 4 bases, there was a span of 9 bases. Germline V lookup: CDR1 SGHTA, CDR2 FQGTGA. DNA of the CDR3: TGTGCCAGCAGCTTCCGGAGCGGAGAGACCCAGTACTTC. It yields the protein CASSFRSGETQYF.

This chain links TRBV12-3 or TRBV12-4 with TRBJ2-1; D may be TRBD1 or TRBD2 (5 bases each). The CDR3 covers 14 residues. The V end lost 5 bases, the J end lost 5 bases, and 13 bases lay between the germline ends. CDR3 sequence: CASSASGTHNEQFF. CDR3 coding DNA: TGTGCCAGCAGTGCTTCCGGGACCCACAATGAGCAGTTCTTC.

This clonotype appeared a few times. CDR3 loop: CSARMADSNQPQHF. The CDR3, as DNA: TGCAGTGCTAGAATGGCGGATAGCAATCAGCCCCAGCATTTT. The chain carries TRBV20-1 and TRBJ1-5; no clear D gene. Germline V CDR1 and CDR2: DFQATT, SNEGSKA (reference sequence). This CDR3 comprises 14 residues. Trimming took off 2 bases at V and 0 bases at J, with 8 bases between the two ends.

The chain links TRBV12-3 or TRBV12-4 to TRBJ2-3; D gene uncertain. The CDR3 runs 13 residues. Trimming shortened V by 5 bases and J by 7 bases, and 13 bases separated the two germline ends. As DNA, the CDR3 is TGTGCCAGCAGTCAATCTGGACGGAATACGCAGTATTTT. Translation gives CASSQSGRNTQYF.

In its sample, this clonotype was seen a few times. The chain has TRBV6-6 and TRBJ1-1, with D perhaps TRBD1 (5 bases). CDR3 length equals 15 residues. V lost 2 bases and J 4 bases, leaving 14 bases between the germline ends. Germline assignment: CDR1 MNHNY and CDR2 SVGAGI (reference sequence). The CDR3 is CASSYGGWSATEAFF. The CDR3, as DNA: TGTGCCAGCAGTTACGGGGGTTGGAGCGCCACTGAAGCTTTCTTT.

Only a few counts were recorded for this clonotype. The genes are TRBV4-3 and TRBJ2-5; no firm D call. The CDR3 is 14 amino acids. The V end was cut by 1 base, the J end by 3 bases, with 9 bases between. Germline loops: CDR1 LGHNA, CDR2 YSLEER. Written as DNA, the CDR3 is TGCGCCAGCAGCCAAGGCTTGGCGGAAGAGACCCAGTACTTC. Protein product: CASSQGLAEETQYF.

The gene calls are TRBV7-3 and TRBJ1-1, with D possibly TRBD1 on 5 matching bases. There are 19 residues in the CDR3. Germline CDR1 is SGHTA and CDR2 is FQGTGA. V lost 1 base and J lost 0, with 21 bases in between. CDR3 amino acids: CASSLKVKTGGDMNTEAFF. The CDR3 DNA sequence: TGTGCCAGCAGCTTAAAGGTGAAGACCGGGGGGGATATGAACACTGAAGCTTTCTTT.

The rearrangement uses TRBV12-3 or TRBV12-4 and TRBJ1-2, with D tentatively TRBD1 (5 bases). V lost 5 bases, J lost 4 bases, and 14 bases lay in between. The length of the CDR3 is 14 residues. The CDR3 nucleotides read TGTGCCAGCAGTGAAAGGGGACGCTCCTATGGCTACACCTTC. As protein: CASSERGRSYGYTF.

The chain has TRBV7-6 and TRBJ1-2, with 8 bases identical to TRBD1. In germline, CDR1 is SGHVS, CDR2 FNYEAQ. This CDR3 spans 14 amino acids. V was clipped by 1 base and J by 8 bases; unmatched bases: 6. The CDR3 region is CASSLEDRVKGYTF. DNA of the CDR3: TGTGCCAGCAGCTTAGAGGACAGGGTGAAAGGCTACACCTTC.

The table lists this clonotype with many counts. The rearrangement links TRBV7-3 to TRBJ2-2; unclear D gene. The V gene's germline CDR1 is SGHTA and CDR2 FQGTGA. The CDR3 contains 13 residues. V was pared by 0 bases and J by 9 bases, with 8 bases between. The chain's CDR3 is CASSLTGERELFF. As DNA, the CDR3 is TGTGCCAGCAGCTTAACGGGCGAACGGGAGCTGTTTTTT. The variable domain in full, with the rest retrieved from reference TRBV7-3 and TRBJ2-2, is GAGVSQTPSNKVTEKGKYVELRCDPISGHTALYWYRQSLGQGPEFLIYFQGTGAADDSGLPNDRFFAVRPEGSVSTLKIQRTERGDSAVYLCASSLTGERELFFGEGSRLTVL.

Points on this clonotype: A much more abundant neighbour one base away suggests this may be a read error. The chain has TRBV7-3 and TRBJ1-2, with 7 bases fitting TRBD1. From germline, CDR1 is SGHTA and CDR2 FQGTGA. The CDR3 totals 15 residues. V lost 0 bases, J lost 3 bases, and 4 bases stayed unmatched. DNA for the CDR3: TGTGCCAGCAGCTTAACTTCGACAGGGCACTATGGCTACACCTTC. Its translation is CASSLTSTGHYGYTF.

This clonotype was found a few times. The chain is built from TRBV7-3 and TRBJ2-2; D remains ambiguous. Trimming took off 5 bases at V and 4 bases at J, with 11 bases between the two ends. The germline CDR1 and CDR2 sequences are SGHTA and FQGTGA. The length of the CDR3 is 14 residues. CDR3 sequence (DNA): TGTGCCAGCAGCCTCAGTGCCGGCACCGGGGAGCTGTTTTTT. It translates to CASSLSAGTGELFF.

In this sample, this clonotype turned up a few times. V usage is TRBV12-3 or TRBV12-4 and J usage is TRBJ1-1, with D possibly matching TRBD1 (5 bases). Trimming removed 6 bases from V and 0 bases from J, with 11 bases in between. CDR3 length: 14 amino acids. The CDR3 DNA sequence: TGTGCCAGCAGAAGGGGACTTATGAACACTGAAGCTTTCTTT. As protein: CASRRGLMNTEAFF.

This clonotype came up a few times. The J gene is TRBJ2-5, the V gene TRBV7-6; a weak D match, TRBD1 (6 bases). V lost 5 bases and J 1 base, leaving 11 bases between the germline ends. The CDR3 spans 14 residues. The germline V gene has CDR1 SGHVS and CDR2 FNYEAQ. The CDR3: CASSRRQAQETQYF. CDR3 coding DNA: TGTGCCAGCAGCCGTAGACAGGCCCAAGAGACCCAGTACTTC.

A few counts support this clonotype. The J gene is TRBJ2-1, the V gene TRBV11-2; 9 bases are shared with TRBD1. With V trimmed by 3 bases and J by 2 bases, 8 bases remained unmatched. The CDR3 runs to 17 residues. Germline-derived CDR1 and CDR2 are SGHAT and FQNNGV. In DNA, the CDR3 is TGTGCCAGCAGCTTGGGCATAGGGACAGGGCCCTACAATGAGCAGTTCTTC. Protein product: CASSLGIGTGPYNEQFF.

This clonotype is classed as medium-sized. The DNA for the CDR3 is TGTGCCAGCAGCCCTTCTAGGGCGCAGTATTTT. This encodes CASSPSRAQYF. The chain couples TRBV7-2 to TRBJ2-3; D is unclear. Germline CDR1 reads SGHTA; CDR2 reads FQGNSA. The CDR3 consists of 11 residues. Trimming removed 5 bases from V and 10 bases from J, with 10 bases in between.

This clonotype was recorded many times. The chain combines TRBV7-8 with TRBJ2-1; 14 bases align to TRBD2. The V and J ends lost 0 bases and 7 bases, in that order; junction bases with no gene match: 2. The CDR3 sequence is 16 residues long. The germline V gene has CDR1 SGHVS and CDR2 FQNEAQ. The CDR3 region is CASSLAGLAGANEQFF. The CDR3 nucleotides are TGTGCCAGCAGCTTAGCGGGACTAGCGGGGGCAAATGAGCAGTTCTTC.

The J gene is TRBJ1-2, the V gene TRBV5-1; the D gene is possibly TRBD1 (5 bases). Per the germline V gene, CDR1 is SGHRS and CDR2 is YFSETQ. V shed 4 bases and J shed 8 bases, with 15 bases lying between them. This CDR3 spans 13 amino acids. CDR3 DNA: TGCGCCAGCAGCCCCTGGTGGGGGGTCGGCTACACCTTC. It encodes CASSPWWGVGYTF.

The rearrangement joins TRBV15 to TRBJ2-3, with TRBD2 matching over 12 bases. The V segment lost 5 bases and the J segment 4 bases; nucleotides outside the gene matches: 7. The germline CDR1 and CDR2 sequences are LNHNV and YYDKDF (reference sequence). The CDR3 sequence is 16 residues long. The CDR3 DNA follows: TGTGCCACCAGCCCCCTACTAGCGGGGGGATCAGATACGCAGTATTTT. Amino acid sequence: CATSPLLAGGSDTQYF.

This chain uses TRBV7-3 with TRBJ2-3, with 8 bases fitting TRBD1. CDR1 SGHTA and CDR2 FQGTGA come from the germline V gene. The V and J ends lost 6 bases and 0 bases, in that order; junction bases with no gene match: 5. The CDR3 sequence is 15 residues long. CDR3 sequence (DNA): TGTGCCAGCAGTCGTCGGACAGGGAGCACAGATACGCAGTATTTT. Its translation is CASSRRTGSTDTQYF.